This record looks at one TCR beta chain sequence and its context. The sample is drawn from a study of blood T cell repertoires in COVID-19. Study summary: In each case, the material was cDNA or gDNA derived from T cells, B-cell-depleted T cells, or PBMCs.

Original methodology: Nucleated cell counts were estimated from reference gene primer amplification. Sequencing was performed with immunoSEQ multiplex PCR; in TCRdb, only in-frame clones are kept and a portion is missing. V and J calls and clone size are those listed in that table; D and trimming were worked out from the DNA. The data hold 70,000 to 80,000 clones, with roughly 90% observed a single time. The CDR3 has 16 residues. The germline V gene has CDR1 MDHEN and CDR2 SYDVKM. V lost 4 bases and J lost 2, with 14 bases in between. Input material: peripheral blood. This clonotype was obtained from a woman between 50 and 59 years old with acute or convalescent COVID-19. V is TRBV28 and J is TRBJ1-4, with D possibly TRBD1 on 6 matching bases. CDR3 in DNA: TGTGCCAGCAGTTCAGAAGGGGGTCCGACTAATGAAAAACTGTTTTTT. Amino acid sequence: CASSSEGGPTNEKLFF. Drawing the rest from reference TRBV28 and TRBJ1-4, the complete variable domain is DVKVTQSSRYLVKRTGEKVFLECVQDMDHENMFWYRQDPGLGLRLIYFSYDVKMKEKGDIPEGYSVSREKKERFSLILESASTNQTSMYLCASSSEGGPTNEKLFFGSGTQLSVL.